This is a list of T cell receptor beta chains from one sample in a study of blood T cell repertoires in COVID-19. Sequencing was performed with immunoSEQ multiplex PCR; in TCRdb, only in-frame clones are kept and a portion is missing. The sample lists 72,000 or so clones; around 85% were seen once. Specimen: peripheral blood. These receptors originate from a woman aged 80 or over with active or convalescent COVID-19. The CDR3 runs from the conserved cysteine through the conserved F or W. D genes are given only for firm matches. Not every row has a clone size; where given, it reads once, few, many or a size class.

>TRBV6-6|NA|TRBJ2-4|NA
CASNPVVAKNIQYF
TGTGCCAGCAACCCGGTAGTAGCCAAAAACATTCAGTACTTC
>TRBV6-2/TRBV6-3|NA|TRBJ1-5|NA
CASSYPVQPQHF
TGTGCCAGCAGTTACCCCGTACAGCCCCAGCATTTT
>TRBV7-6|NA|TRBJ2-7|NA
CASSLKIGQGGSEQYF
TGTGCCAGCAGCTTAAAGATTGGGCAGGGGGGTAGCGAGCAGTACTTC
>TRBV3-1/TRBV3-2|NA|TRBJ2-1|NA
CASSPSEQFNEQFF
TGTGCCAGCAGCCCCTCGGAACAGTTCAATGAGCAGTTCTTC
>TRBV30|NA|TRBJ2-3|NA
CAWAPGYGVSTQYF
TGTGCCTGGGCCCCGGGGTACGGTGTCAGTACGCAGTATTTT
>TRBV5-1|TRBD2|TRBJ2-3|NA
CASSLRGGGATDTQYF
TGCGCCAGCAGCTTGAGGGGCGGGGGGGCTACGGATACGCAGTATTTT
>TRBV5-1|NA|TRBJ2-1|NA
CASNSGQNNNEQFF
TGCGCCAGCAACTCGGGACAAAACAACAATGAGCAGTTCTTC
>TRBV20-1|NA|TRBJ1-1|NA
CSASSLGGAFF
TGCAGTGCTAGTAGTTTAGGGGGAGCTTTCTTT
>TRBV4-2|TRBD1|TRBJ1-5|NA
CASSAGTGPGANQPQHF
TGTGCCAGCAGCGCCGGGACAGGGCCCGGGGCCAATCAGCCCCAGCATTTT
>TRBV3-1/TRBV3-2|TRBD1|TRBJ1-2|NA
CASSHPRTGDNGYTF
TGTGCCAGCAGCCACCCTAGGACAGGGGATAACGGCTACACCTTC
>TRBV15|NA|TRBJ1-6|many
CATSRDLGGDSPLHF
TGTGCCACCAGCAGAGATCTAGGGGGGGATTCACCCCTCCACTTT
>TRBV27|TRBD1|TRBJ1-1|NA
CASSLSSTGVGTEAFF
TGTGCCAGCAGTTTATCATCGACAGGGGTAGGCACTGAAGCTTTCTTT
>TRBV7-9|NA|TRBJ2-6|NA
CASSLGPGTDYSGANVLTF
TGTGCCAGCAGCTTAGGCCCCGGGACTGATTACTCTGGGGCCAACGTCCTGACTTTC
>TRBV5-1|NA|TRBJ2-2|NA
CASSLLPYSNTGELFF
TGCGCCAGCAGCTTACTTCCCTACTCGAACACCGGGGAGCTGTTTTTT
>TRBV2|NA|TRBJ1-1|NA
CASSQIWTVGTEAFF
TGTGCCAGCAGTCAGATTTGGACAGTTGGGACTGAAGCTTTCTTT
>TRBV6-6|NA|TRBJ2-1|NA
CASSYSAGPLYHEQFF
TGTGCCAGCAGTTACTCGGCTGGGCCCCTCTACCATGAGCAGTTCTTC
>TRBV4-3|NA|TRBJ1-6|NA
CASSQEQHNSPLHF
TGCGCCAGCAGCCAAGAACAGCATAATTCACCCCTCCACTTT
>TRBV2|TRBD2|TRBJ2-3|NA
CASRPTSGGRDTQYF
TGTGCCAGCAGACCTACTAGCGGGGGCCGCGATACGCAGTATTTT
>TRBV4-3|NA|TRBJ2-5|NA
CASSQDGRVGETQYF
TGCGCCAGCAGCCAAGATGGCAGGGTCGGAGAGACCCAGTACTTC
>TRBV6-5|TRBD1|TRBJ1-1|NA
CASSYGTGGAEAFF
TGTGCCAGCAGTTACGGGACAGGGGGCGCTGAAGCTTTCTTT
>TRBV4-3|NA|TRBJ1-5|NA
CASSQGTYSNQPQHF
TGCGCCAGCAGCCAAGGCACTTATAGCAATCAGCCCCAGCATTTT
>TRBV20-1|NA|TRBJ1-1|NA
CSASPGTWTDTEAFF
TGCAGTGCTAGTCCCGGGACATGGACGGACACTGAAGCTTTCTTT
>TRBV5-1|TRBD2|TRBJ2-5|once
CASSPVAGGGKTQYF
TGCGCCAGCAGCCCAGTAGCGGGGGGGGGAAAGACCCAGTACTTC
>TRBV2|TRBD1|TRBJ2-7|NA
CASEGALGREQYF
TGTGCCAGCGAGGGGGCTTTGGGTCGCGAGCAGTACTTC
>TRBV11-1|NA|TRBJ2-5|NA
CASSLSSGRETQYF
TGTGCCAGCAGCTTAAGTTCAGGGCGGGAGACCCAGTACTTC
>TRBV7-2|NA|TRBJ1-4|NA
CASSSRQGSEKLFF
TGTGCCAGCAGCTCGAGGCAGGGTAGTGAAAAACTGTTTTTT
>TRBV19|NA|TRBJ2-5|NA
CASSSTGETQYF
TGTGCCAGTAGTTCAACGGGGGAGACCCAGTACTTC
>TRBV28|NA|TRBJ2-4|NA
CASSLPGVQNIQYF
TGTGCCAGCAGTTTGCCGGGGGTCCAAAACATTCAGTACTTC
>TRBV18|TRBD1|TRBJ2-6|NA
CASSPTGVSGANVLTF
TGTGCCAGCTCACCTACAGGGGTCTCTGGGGCCAACGTCCTGACTTTC
>TRBV19|NA|TRBJ2-7|NA
CASSPPGVDYEQYF
TGTGCCAGTAGTCCACCCGGGGTCGACTACGAGCAGTACTTC
>TRBV5-1|TRBD2|TRBJ2-5|NA
CASSGSSGGSRWETQYF
TGCGCCAGCTCGGGCTCTAGCGGGGGGTCGAGGTGGGAGACCCAGTACTTC
>TRBV11-2|NA|TRBJ2-3|NA
CASSSNAQGTDTQYF
TGTGCCAGCAGCTCAAACGCCCAGGGCACAGATACGCAGTATTTT
>TRBV7-9|NA|TRBJ1-1|NA
CASSRDMITEAFF
TGTGCCAGCAGCCGGGACATGATCACTGAAGCTTTCTTT
>TRBV6-5|NA|TRBJ1-3|NA
CASSYSRQTAGNTIYF
TGTGCCAGCAGTTACTCGCGCCAGACAGCTGGAAACACCATATATTTT
>TRBV9|NA|TRBJ1-2|once
CASSVQWANGYTF
TGTGCCAGCAGCGTACAGTGGGCGAATGGCTACACCTTC
>TRBV2|NA|TRBJ1-1|NA
CASRGYRVNTEAFF
TGTGCCAGCAGGGGGTACAGGGTGAACACTGAAGCTTTCTTT
>TRBV28|TRBD1|TRBJ2-2|NA
CASGQGRGTGELFF
TGTGCCTCTGGACAGGGGAGGGGCACCGGGGAGCTGTTTTTT
>TRBV20-1|NA|TRBJ1-2|NA
CSARHQGGYTF
TGCAGTGCCAGGCACCAGGGGGGCTACACCTTC
>TRBV5-1|NA|TRBJ2-1|NA
CASSFESLDNEQFF
TGCGCCAGCAGCTTCGAGAGCCTGGACAATGAGCAGTTCTTC
>TRBV19|TRBD1|TRBJ2-2|NA
CASAQGDTGELFF
TGTGCCAGCGCACAGGGGGACACCGGGGAGCTGTTTTTT
>TRBV18|TRBD1|TRBJ1-2|NA
CASSPIATGGNGYTF
TGTGCCAGCTCACCCATAGCGACAGGGGGCAATGGCTACACCTTC
>TRBV12-3/TRBV12-4|NA|TRBJ1-1|NA
CASSSAGNTEAFF
TGTGCCAGCAGCTCGGCGGGGAACACTGAAGCTTTCTTT
>TRBV25-1|TRBD1|TRBJ2-7|NA
CASSVGTAHGQYF
TGTGCCAGCAGTGTTGGGACAGCCCACGGGCAGTACTTC
>TRBV14|NA|TRBJ2-6|NA
CASSPPTGSSGANVLTF
TGTGCCAGCAGCCCTCCAACAGGGAGCTCTGGGGCCAACGTCCTGACTTTC
>TRBV7-9|TRBD1|TRBJ2-1|once
CASSPGTGEHNEQFF
TGTGCCAGCAGCCCCGGGACAGGCGAACACAATGAGCAGTTCTTC
>TRBV9|TRBD2|TRBJ2-3|NA
CASSVLAGAASTDTQYF
TGTGCCAGCAGCGTCCTAGCGGGGGCCGCTAGCACAGATACGCAGTATTTT